These 17 T cell receptor beta chains share one sample of origin, sequenced in a study of blood T cell repertoires in COVID-19. Only in-frame clones appear in the TCRdb table, and some are missing; sequencing was by immunoSEQ multiplex PCR. The sample lists almost 400,000 clones, 85% to 90% occurring once. Sequenced input: PBMCs or T cells enriched from blood (not recorded which). The source is a woman in her twenties or thirties who had recovered from COVID-19.

This clone has a single count. This CDR3 reads CASSQRGADTQYF. Written as DNA, the CDR3 is TGTGCCAGCAGCCAGCGGGGGGCAGATACGCAGTATTTT. The J gene is TRBJ2-3, the V gene TRBV3-1 (or the pseudogene TRBV3-2); 8 bases line up with TRBD2. The J segment lost 4 bases and the V segment lost 3 bases, leaving 0 bases of the junction unmatched. The germline V gene encodes CDR1 LGHDT and CDR2 YNNKEL (reference sequence). This CDR3 is built from 13 residues.

The chain couples TRBV4-1 to TRBJ2-7; no clear D. V was clipped by 0 bases and J by 7 bases, with 22 bases between them. The CDR3 spans 17 residues. Germline V gene data show CDR1 as MGHRA and CDR2 as YSYEKL. As DNA, the CDR3 is TGCGCCAGCAGCCAAGAGGCGTCCAGCGTTGGTGGCAAAGAGCAGTACTTC. Its protein product is CASSQEASSVGGKEQYF.

The genes are TRBV28 and TRBJ2-2; D is ambiguous. Germline assignment: CDR1 MDHEN and CDR2 SYDVKM. V was shortened by 8 bases and J by 3 bases, with 10 bases between the two germline ends. The CDR3 spans 13 residues. The chain's CDR3 is CASGQSDTGELFF. The CDR3 nucleotides read TGTGCCAGCGGGCAGTCGGACACCGGGGAGCTGTTTTTT.

The chain uses TRBV27 and TRBJ2-3; D perhaps matches TRBD2 (5 bases). The CDR3 has 12 residues. V lost 8 bases and J lost 0, with 6 bases in between. Germline lookup yields CDR1 MNHEY and CDR2 SMNVEV (reference sequence). The CDR3 bases are TGTGCCAGCCGGAGGAGCACAGATACGCAGTATTTT. It translates to CASRRSTDTQYF.

The rearrangement joins TRBV28 to TRBJ2-7, with D perhaps matching TRBD1 (6 bases). V shed 7 bases and J shed 0 bases, with 13 bases lying between them. CDR3 length equals 14 residues. Germline V gives CDR1 MDHEN, CDR2 SYDVKM. CDR3 in DNA: TGTGCCAGCATTGGTGGACAGAGCTCCTACGAGCAGTACTTC. This gives the protein CASIGGQSSYEQYF.

CDR3 in DNA: TGTGCCAGCAGCCAAGCAGGGAGGGGCCTAGAGACCCAGTACTTC. Amino acid sequence: CASSQAGRGLETQYF. The V call is TRBV7-8, the J call TRBJ2-5; 7 nucleotides align to TRBD2. The CDR3 runs 15 residues. With V trimmed by 5 bases and J by 4 bases, 10 bases remained unmatched. Germline V gives CDR1 SGHVS, CDR2 FQNEAQ.

The V and J genes are TRBV2 and TRBJ1-3, with D possibly being TRBD1 (5 bases). In germline, CDR1 is SNHLY, CDR2 FYNNEI. V dropped 1 base and J dropped 4 bases, with 14 bases sitting between them. The CDR3 spans 16 residues. The CDR3 spells CASSEVGRAGGNTIYF. The CDR3 DNA sequence: TGTGCCAGCAGTGAAGTAGGCAGGGCCGGCGGAAACACCATATATTTT.

This sequence joins TRBV7-2 and TRBJ2-3; D gene unclear. CDR3 size: 12 residues. Trimming stripped 10 bases from V and 2 bases from J, with 10 bases between. CDR1 and CDR2 (germline): SGHTA, FQGNSA. CDR3 loop: CANGQSTDTQYF. CDR3 nucleotides: TGTGCCAATGGGCAGTCCACAGATACGCAGTATTTT.

The V call is TRBV9, the J call TRBJ1-2, with TRBD1 matching over 8 bases. Germline V CDR1 and CDR2: SGDLS, YYNGEE. This CDR3 comprises 14 residues. Losses at the gene ends were 4 bases for V and 7 bases for J; bases not matched to a gene: 9. DNA of the CDR3: TGTGCCAGCAGCTCCCCGGGACAGGCAAGTGGCTACACCTTC. Its translation is CASSSPGQASGYTF.

This clone came up once. This CDR3 is CATSPGLSYEQYF. CDR3 nucleotide sequence: TGTGCCACCAGTCCAGGCCTCTCCTACGAGCAGTACTTC. The J gene is TRBJ2-7, the V gene TRBV15, with D uncertain. Germline CDR1 reads LNHNV; CDR2 reads YYDKDF (reference sequence). With 6 bases removed from V and 0 bases from J, the gap between germline ends came to 9 bases. The CDR3 has 13 residues.

The chain joins TRBV18 to TRBJ2-7; 10 nucleotides align to TRBD2. Per the germline V gene, CDR1 is KGHSH and CDR2 is LQKENI. The CDR3 is 16 residues long. Losses at the gene ends were 3 bases for V and 2 bases for J; bases not matched to a gene: 7. The CDR3 bases are TGTGCCAGCTCACCGCTAGCGGGAGAGTCGGCCTACGAGCAGTACTTC. Residues: CASSPLAGESAYEQYF.

The chain has TRBV27 and TRBJ1-2, with a tentative D call TRBD1 (5 bases). The CDR3 contains 15 residues. V gave up 6 bases and J gave up 4 bases, with 18 bases separating them. Germline V lookup: CDR1 MNHEY, CDR2 SMNVEV (reference sequence). CDR3 amino acids: CASSEASGPTYGYTF. Written as DNA, the CDR3 is TGTGCCAGCAGCGAGGCTTCAGGGCCCACCTATGGCTACACCTTC.

The chain carries TRBV7-9 and TRBJ1-5; 8 bases are a match to TRBD1. V shed 1 base, J shed 5 bases, and the junction held 1 base outside the gene matches. CDR1 is SEHNR, CDR2 FQNEAQ, per germline (reference sequence). This CDR3 region has 14 residues. Here the CDR3 reads CASSLGTGYQPQHF. As DNA, the CDR3 is TGTGCCAGCAGCTTAGGGACAGGGTATCAGCCCCAGCATTTT.

The rearrangement links TRBV7-2 to TRBJ2-7, with 8 nucleotides matching TRBD1. Germline trimming cut 5 bases from V and 6 bases from J; bases unmatched to any gene: 6. CDR3 length: 13 amino acids. Per germline, CDR1 SGHTA and CDR2 FQGNSA. CDR3 DNA sequence: TGTGCCAGCAGCGGCGACAGGGGTGCCGAGCAGTACTTC. Translated: CASSGDRGAEQYF.

This rearrangement joins TRBV4-2 to TRBJ2-1, with TRBD2 identical over 15 bases. The V segment lost 4 bases and the J segment 0 bases; nucleotides outside the gene matches: 7. Per the germline V gene, CDR1 is LGHNA and CDR2 is YNFKEQ. The CDR3 extends over 19 amino acids. The CDR3 reads CASSRTSGGALSSYNEQFF. The CDR3 DNA sequence: TGTGCCAGCAGCCGGACTAGCGGGGGGGCATTGAGCTCCTACAATGAGCAGTTCTTC.

Here the CDR3 DNA reads TGTGCCAGCAGTTTGCTGGACAGGGAGCAAGCTTTCTTT. Translated, it gives CASSLLDREQAFF. The chain links TRBV27 to TRBJ1-1; TRBD1 aligns across 8 bases. CDR1 and CDR2 (germline): MNHEY, SMNVEV (reference sequence). The CDR3 is 13 amino acids. Trimming took 3 bases from V and 9 from J; bases not matched to a gene: 6.

This chain links TRBV11-2 with TRBJ1-2, with TRBD1 identical over 8 bases. From germline, CDR1 is SGHAT and CDR2 FQNNGV. This CDR3 is 15 amino acids long. The V gene end was trimmed by 0 bases and the J gene end by 7 bases; junction bases not matched to a gene: 7. CDR3 sequence (DNA): TGTGCCAGCAGCTTAGATTGGCAGGGGGCTTTTGGCTACACCTTC. Its protein is CASSLDWQGAFGYTF.